This entry describes one T cell receptor beta chain. The record originates from a study of cytomegalovirus exposure and HLA in healthy donors. Primers for the PCR totalled 60 Vbeta and 13 Jbeta. Clones were read by immunoSEQ multiplex PCR, and TCRdb kept only the in-frame ones, dropping some. The sample has 150,000 or so clones, around three quarters seen once. V was shortened by 10 bases and J by 0 bases, with 9 bases between the two germline ends. This CDR3 has 12 residues. Germline-derived CDR1 and CDR2 are MDHEN and SYDVKM. This chain links TRBV28 with TRBJ1-1; D is unclear. This receptor was obtained from a man aged 35 to 55 in good health and CMV-seronegative. The specimen sequenced was PBMCs. DNA of the CDR3: TGTGCCACCAGACATGTGAACACTGAAGCTTTCTTT. Its protein product is CATRHVNTEAFF. Together with reference TRBV28 and TRBJ1-1, the CDR3 gives the full variable domain: DVKVTQSSRYLVKRTGEKVFLECVQDMDHENMFWYRQDPGLGLRLIYFSYDVKMKEKGDIPEGYSVSREKKERFSLILESASTNQTSMYLCATRHVNTEAFFGQGTRLTVV.